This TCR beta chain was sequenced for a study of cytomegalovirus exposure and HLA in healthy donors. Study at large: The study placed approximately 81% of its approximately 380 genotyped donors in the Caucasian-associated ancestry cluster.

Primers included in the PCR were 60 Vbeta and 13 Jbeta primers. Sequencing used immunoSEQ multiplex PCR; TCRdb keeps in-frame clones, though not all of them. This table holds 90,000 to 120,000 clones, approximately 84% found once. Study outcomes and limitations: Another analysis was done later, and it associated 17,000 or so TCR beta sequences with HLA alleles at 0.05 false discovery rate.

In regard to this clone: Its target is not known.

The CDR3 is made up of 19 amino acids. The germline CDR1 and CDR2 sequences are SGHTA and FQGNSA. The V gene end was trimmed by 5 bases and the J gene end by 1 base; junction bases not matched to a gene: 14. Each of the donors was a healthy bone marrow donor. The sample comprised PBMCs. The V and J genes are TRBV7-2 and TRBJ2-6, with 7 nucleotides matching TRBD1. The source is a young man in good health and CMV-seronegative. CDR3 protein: CASSPKWAGGISGANVLTF. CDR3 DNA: TGTGCCAGCAGCCCCAAGTGGGCAGGGGGAATTTCTGGGGCCAACGTCCTGACTTTC.